Presented here are 15 T cell receptor beta chains from one specimen sequenced in a study of cytomegalovirus exposure and HLA in healthy donors. Use of 60 Vbeta and 13 Jbeta primers characterized the PCR. Produced via immunoSEQ multiplex PCR; TCRdb's table is partial and in-frame only. Of about 160,000 clones listed, more than 80% are singletons. Sequencing was carried out using PBMCs. The receptors shown here come from a woman aged 50 to 60 in good health and CMV-seronegative.

The genes are TRBV10-1 and TRBJ1-2; TRBD1 matches at 7 bases. The CDR3 consists of 15 residues. The V segment lost 8 bases and the J segment 0 bases; nucleotides outside the gene matches: 9. Looked up from germline, CDR1 is WNHNN and CDR2 is SYGVQD (reference sequence). The CDR3 region is CASPRDRNSNYGYTF. As DNA, the CDR3 is TGCGCCAGCCCTCGGGACAGAAATTCTAACTATGGCTACACCTTC.

This chain links TRBV19 with TRBJ2-7; 14 nucleotides align to TRBD2. Trimming took 3 bases from V and 0 from J; bases not matched to a gene: 4. Germline assignment: CDR1 LNHDA and CDR2 SQIVND (reference sequence). The CDR3 loop spans 17 amino acids. CDR3 nucleotides: TGTGCCAGTAGTATTGGGGGACTAGCGGGGGACTCCTACGAGCAGTACTTC. Amino acid sequence: CASSIGGLAGDSYEQYF.

This clone was recorded a few times. The chain uses TRBV12-5 and TRBJ1-5; D gene unclear. Trimming took 1 base from V and 3 from J, leaving 7 bases between them. This CDR3 contains 14 residues. CDR1 and CDR2 from the germline V gene are LGHNT and FRNRAP. The CDR3 loop reads CASGLAYLNQPQHF. Written as DNA, the CDR3 is TGTGCTAGTGGTTTGGCCTATCTCAATCAGCCCCAGCATTTT. The full variable domain, with the rest looked up from reference TRBV12-5 and TRBJ1-5, is DARVTQTPRHKVTEMGQEVTMRCQPILGHNTVFWYRQTMMQGLELLAYFRNRAPLDDSGMPKDRFSAEMPDATLATLKIQPSEPRDSAVYFCASGLAYLNQPQHFGDGTRLSIL.

V gene TRBV6-1 combines with J gene TRBJ2-2, with D possibly TRBD2 on 6 matching bases. The germline V and J ends were trimmed by 7 bases and 0 bases, with 12 bases remaining between them. This CDR3 comprises 15 residues. The V gene's germline CDR1 is MNHNS and CDR2 SASEGT. The DNA for the CDR3 is TGTGCCAGCACGTTGCGGGACTCGAACACCGGGGAGCTGTTTTTT. Translating it yields CASTLRDSNTGELFF.

This chain connects TRBV29-1 to TRBJ1-1; perhaps TRBD1 as D (5 bases). This CDR3 is 10 amino acids long. Between the trimmed V and J ends, which lost 7 bases and 7 bases, there was a span of 10 bases. The V gene's germline CDR1 is SQVTM and CDR2 ANQGSEA. This CDR3 reads CSGAGGEAFF. CDR3 sequence (DNA): TGCAGCGGAGCCGGGGGTGAAGCTTTCTTT.

The rearrangement uses TRBV6-6 and TRBJ1-3; perhaps TRBD1 as D (5 bases). Per the germline V gene, CDR1 is MNHNY and CDR2 is SVGAGI (reference sequence). The CDR3 extends over 15 amino acids. With 1 base removed from V and 0 bases from J, the gap between germline ends came to 7 bases. CDR3: CASSYFGGSGNTIYF. The DNA of the CDR3 is TGTGCCAGCAGTTACTTCGGGGGCTCTGGAAACACCATATATTTT.

The chain links TRBV29-1 to TRBJ1-1; D is perhaps TRBD1 (6 bases). The V gene lost 4 bases and the J gene lost 11 bases, with 11 bases spanning the gap. The CDR3 spans 10 residues. Per germline, CDR1 SQVTM and CDR2 ANQGSEA. The CDR3 region has the DNA TGCAGCGTTGTCAGGGGAAGGGCTTTCTTT. Its translation is CSVVRGRAFF.

The chain has TRBV12-5 and TRBJ2-1; the match to TRBD1 covers 7 bases. The CDR3 spans 15 residues. With V trimmed by 1 base and J by 8 bases, 8 bases remained unmatched. Per the germline V gene, CDR1 is LGHNT and CDR2 is FRNRAP. The CDR3 DNA is TGTGCTAGTGGTTTGGCAAGACAGGGTTCCTATGAGCAGTTCTTC. Translation gives CASGLARQGSYEQFF.

This clone was found once. The chain has TRBV13 and TRBJ2-7, with D unresolved. CDR3 length: 15 amino acids. The V end was cut by 6 bases, the J end by 0 bases, with 15 bases between. Germline values: CDR1 PRHDT, CDR2 FYEKMQ (reference sequence). The CDR3 here is CASSRGPPLSYEQYF. The CDR3 region has the DNA TGTGCCAGCAGTAGAGGTCCCCCGCTCTCCTACGAGCAGTACTTC.

The CDR3 loop reads CAISDGGGQLDTQYF. CDR3 nucleotides: TGTGCCATCAGTGACGGGGGGGGCCAATTAGATACGCAGTATTTT. The J gene is TRBJ2-3, the V gene TRBV10-3; the match to TRBD2 covers 8 bases. Germline-derived CDR1 and CDR2 are ENHRY and SYGVKD. The CDR3 consists of 15 residues. The V gene end was trimmed by 3 bases and the J gene end by 5 bases; junction bases not matched to a gene: 7.

The rearrangement links TRBV27 to TRBJ1-1, with 8 bases aligning to TRBD1. Germline assignment: CDR1 MNHEY and CDR2 SMNVEV (reference sequence). J gave up 6 bases and V 7 bases, and 4 bases lay outside the gene matches. This CDR3 contains 12 residues. The CDR3 protein is CASTTGESEAFF. The CDR3 region has the DNA TGTGCCAGCACGACAGGGGAATCTGAAGCTTTCTTT.

This chain connects TRBV27 to TRBJ2-5, with TRBD2 as a possible D gene (7 bases). CDR3 length: 14 residues. The V end was cut by 5 bases, the J end by 5 bases, with 15 bases between. Germline V lookup: CDR1 MNHEY, CDR2 SMNVEV (reference sequence). The CDR3 DNA reads TGTGCCAGCAGTCCGCTGGGGGGGGCCGAGACCCAGTACTTC. It encodes CASSPLGGAETQYF.

The rearrangement joins TRBV5-8 to TRBJ2-3; 8 bases align to TRBD1. CDR1 is SGHTS and CDR2 is YDEGEE in the germline V gene. Trimming cost V 9 bases and J 5 bases; bases outside gene matches: 14. This CDR3 is 15 amino acids long. CDR3 bases: TGTGCCATCGCCCTGGGGCAGGGGGCGGGAGATACGCAGTATTTT. Translating it yields CAIALGQGAGDTQYF.

V and J are TRBV7-2 and TRBJ2-3; D remains unclear. The ends were cut back, 7 bases at V and 3 bases at J, with 5 bases in the middle. Germline CDR1 is SGHTA and CDR2 is FQGNSA. The CDR3 covers 11 residues. CDR3 DNA sequence: TGTGCCAGCACCGAGACAGATACGCAGTATTTT. Protein: CASTETDTQYF.

The chain couples TRBV9 to TRBJ1-5; TRBD1 aligns across 10 bases. Germline V gene sequence: CDR1 SGDLS, CDR2 YYNGEE. The CDR3 runs 17 residues. The V gene end was trimmed by 0 bases and the J gene end by 2 bases; junction bases not matched to a gene: 5. CDR3 bases: TGTGCCAGCAGCGTAGGACAGGGGGCCGACGGCAATCAGCCCCAGCATTTT. Its protein product is CASSVGQGADGNQPQHF.